This T cell receptor (beta chain) was found in a study of CD8+CD57+ T cells in acquired aplastic anemia. Germline V gene data show CDR1 as SEHNR and CDR2 as FQNEAQ (reference sequence). This CDR3 contains 12 residues. Those patients picked for sequencing had displayed CD8+CD57+ cell expansion on flow cytometry. Genomic DNA, serving as template, underwent TCR beta VDJ and CDR3 profiling. TCRdb called the reads again in MiXCR, with one record for every CDR3 protein. The sample carries under 350,000 distinct CDR3 sequences, roughly 53% recorded once. Turning to this clonotype: Sequence at one end of the junction differs from germline and may be a read error.

The clonotype originates from a human donor with aplastic anemia. The rearrangement links TRBV7-9 to TRBJ1-5; D ambiguous. Sequenced material: sorted CD4+, CD8+, or CD8+CD57+ T cells (not recorded which) from PBMCs. The CDR3 loop reads CVSSLTGQPQHF. Here the CDR3 DNA reads TGTGTCAGCAGCTTAACGGGTCAGCCCCAGCATTTT.